This T cell receptor (beta chain) was identified in a study of cytomegalovirus exposure and HLA in healthy donors. This clone was counted between two and nine times. What it binds is not known. The CDR3 spans 15 residues. V shed 1 base and J shed 2 bases, with 8 bases lying between them. The germline V gene has CDR1 SEHNR and CDR2 FQNEAQ (reference sequence). General observations from the study: The authors listed 180 or so TCR beta chains as cytomegalovirus-associated.

A multiplex PCR was run with 60 Vbeta primers and 13 Jbeta primers. The protocol was immunoSEQ multiplex PCR, while the TCRdb copy is restricted to in-frame clones and leaves out a portion. The repertoire consists of 110,000 or so clones, with 60% to 80% occurring once and the leading ten covering about 8.3%. J is TRBJ2-2 and V is TRBV7-9; TRBD2 might be the D (5 bases). Material for sequencing was PBMCs. The sequence came from a man aged 18 to 29 in good health and CMV-seropositive. CDR3 nucleotide sequence: TGTGCCAGCAGCTTAGGGTCGGGAAACACCGGGGAGCTGTTTTTT. Encoded protein: CASSLGSGNTGELFF.